Following are 17 T cell receptor beta chains from one sample sequenced in a study of T cell changes during pregnancy in multiple sclerosis. Here immunoSEQ multiplex PCR was the method, and the copy in TCRdb shows in-frame clones only, minus some. Altogether some 60,000 clones are present, around 91% being singletons, with the ten largest covering approximately 5.8%. Sample: peripheral blood, taken in the third trimester of pregnancy. These receptors were obtained from a female donor in good health, enrolled as a control in a pregnancy study.

This clone was seen just once. This sequence joins TRBV6-5 and TRBJ2-3, with unresolved D. The CDR3 consists of 12 residues. V was pared by 0 bases and J by 6 bases, with 4 bases between. Germline CDR1 is MNHEY and CDR2 is SVGAGI. The CDR3 DNA sequence: TGTGCCAGCAGTTACTCGAGGGATACGCAGTATTTT. This codes for CASSYSRDTQYF.

This chain connects TRBV7-8 to TRBJ2-7; possible D gene TRBD2, 6 bases. The CDR3 is 14 residues long. The germline CDR1 and CDR2 sequences are SGHVS and FQNEAQ. V lost 5 bases and J 11 bases, leaving 22 bases between the germline ends. Here the CDR3 reads CASSPGGRRENEYF. CDR3 DNA: TGTGCCAGCAGCCCCGGGGGACGTCGGGAGAACGAGTACTTC.

The gene calls are TRBV19 and TRBJ2-7, with D hard to call. Deletions cut 6 bases from V and 7 bases from J, with 13 bases between. CDR1 and CDR2 (germline): LNHDA, SQIVND (reference sequence). This CDR3 contains 12 residues. DNA of the CDR3: TGTGCCAGTAGCCCGCAGCACGGGGAGCAGTACTTC. It yields the protein CASSPQHGEQYF.

This rearrangement joins TRBV7-2 to TRBJ1-2; D is perhaps TRBD1 (6 bases). This CDR3 is 15 amino acids long. Trimming removed 5 bases from V and 3 bases from J, with 16 bases in between. CDR1 is SGHTA and CDR2 is FQGNSA in the germline V gene. The CDR3 coding sequence is TGTGCCAGCAGCACTCTCTACAGGGATGACTATGGCTACACCTTC. It is translated as CASSTLYRDDYGYTF.

This clone was seen a few times. The gene calls are TRBV29-1 and TRBJ2-6; 7 nucleotides line up with TRBD1. CDR3 length: 14 amino acids. The germline CDR1 and CDR2 sequences are SQVTM and ANQGSEA. V gave up 7 bases and J gave up 0 bases; unmatched junction bases: 3. Here the CDR3 reads CSARDSSGANVLTF. The CDR3 DNA reads TGCAGCGCCCGGGACAGCTCTGGGGCCAACGTCCTGACTTTC. Full variable domain (remainder filled in from reference TRBV29-1 and TRBJ2-6): SAVISQKPSRDICQRGTSLTIQCQVDSQVTMMFWYRQQPGQSLTLIATANQGSEATYESGFVIDKFPISRPNLTFSTLTVSNMSPEDSSIYLCSARDSSGANVLTFGAGSRLTVL.

This rearrangement joins TRBV27 to TRBJ2-6; D call uncertain. Per the germline V gene, CDR1 is MNHEY and CDR2 is SMNVEV (reference sequence). This CDR3 is built from 14 residues. Trimming removed 6 bases from V and 3 bases from J, with 9 bases in between. This chain's CDR3 is CASRLRGGANVLTF. The CDR3 coding sequence is TGTGCCAGCAGACTGCGTGGTGGGGCCAACGTCCTGACTTTC. Using reference TRBV27 and TRBJ2-6 for the parts outside the CDR3, the full variable domain is EAQVTQNPRYLITVTGKKLTVTCSQNMNHEYMSWYRQDPGLGLRQIYYSMNVEVTDKGDVPEGYKVSRKEKRNFPLILESPSPNQTSLYFCASRLRGGANVLTFGAGSRLTVL.

The rearrangement joins TRBV4-1 to TRBJ2-1, with 10 bases fitting TRBD1. Germline CDR1 and CDR2: MGHRA and YSYEKL. V lost 4 bases, J lost 15 bases, and 6 bases stayed unmatched. CDR3 length: 12 amino acids. CDR3 in DNA: TGCGCCAGCAGCCCCCGGGACAGGGGTATGTTCTTC. Its protein is CASSPRDRGMFF.

This chain joins TRBV7-2 and TRBJ2-2, with a possible D match to TRBD2 (6 bases). CDR3 length: 17 residues. Germline CDR1 SGHTA, CDR2 FQGNSA. Trimming removed 5 bases from V and 1 base from J, with 17 bases in between. CDR3 protein: CASSNRRGLVNTGELFF. Written as DNA, the CDR3 is TGTGCCAGCAGCAACCGACGGGGACTGGTGAACACCGGGGAGCTGTTTTTT.

This rearrangement joins TRBV2 to TRBJ1-4; a weak D match, TRBD1 (6 bases). The CDR3 runs to 14 residues. V dropped 5 bases and J dropped 5 bases, with 12 bases sitting between them. CDR1 is SNHLY and CDR2 is FYNNEI in the germline V gene. CDR3 loop: CASSRTDNNEKLFF. The DNA for the CDR3 is TGTGCCAGCAGTCGGACAGACAACAATGAAAAACTGTTTTTT. Variable domain in full (rest from reference TRBV2 and TRBJ1-4): EPEVTQTPSHQVTQMGQEVILRCVPISNHLYFYWYRQILGQKVEFLVSFYNNEISEKSEIFDDQFSVERPDGSNFTLKIRSTKLEDSAMYFCASSRTDNNEKLFFGSGTQLSVL.

The V call is TRBV9, the J call TRBJ1-3; D remains unclear. Trimming left V 2 bases short and J 0 bases short, with 9 bases between. Germline lookup yields CDR1 SGDLS and CDR2 YYNGEE. The CDR3 covers 15 residues. CDR3 protein: CASSVGGLSGNTIYF. The CDR3 DNA is TGTGCCAGCAGCGTTGGCGGGCTCTCTGGAAACACCATATATTTT.

The chain recombines TRBV6-6 with TRBJ1-5; D might be TRBD1 (6 bases). This CDR3 is 11 amino acids long. Trimming removed 4 bases at V and 12 bases at J, with 10 bases between. The V gene's germline CDR1 is MNHNY and CDR2 SVGAGI (reference sequence). The CDR3 loop is CASSSQGIQHF. The CDR3 DNA reads TGTGCCAGCAGTTCACAGGGAATCCAGCATTTT.

The rearrangement joins TRBV4-3 to TRBJ1-2, with a tentative D call TRBD1 (5 bases). The CDR3 sequence is 14 residues long. Trimming cost V 1 base and J 8 bases, with 14 bases left between them. CDR1 is LGHNA, CDR2 YSLEER, per germline. The CDR3 DNA is TGCGCCAGCAGCCAAGGTGGGGGGGGAGGGGGCTACACCTTC. The encoded protein is CASSQGGGGGGYTF.

This clone was seen only once. The chain recombines TRBV19 with TRBJ2-1; perhaps TRBD1 as D (6 bases). There are 16 residues in the CDR3. V gave up 1 base and J gave up 6 bases, with 16 bases separating them. Germline V gene lookup returns CDR1 LNHDA and CDR2 SQIVND (reference sequence). Written as DNA, the CDR3 is TGTGCCAGTAGTATAGGGACGGGACACCGTTCCAATGAGCAGTTCTTC. Its protein is CASSIGTGHRSNEQFF.

With respect to this clone: Germline and junction disagree at one end, which may indicate a read error. The chain joins TRBV20-1 to TRBJ1-2; 9 bases align to TRBD1. CDR1 and CDR2 from the germline V gene are DFQATT and SNEGSKA (reference sequence). This CDR3 has 10 amino acids. The CDR3 DNA reads TGCAGTGCTCGCCGAGACAGGGGGGACTTC. Encoded protein: CSARRDRGDF.

The chain is built from TRBV7-8 and TRBJ1-2; TRBD1 matches 9 bases. Germline-derived CDR1 and CDR2 are SGHVS and FQNEAQ. J gave up 5 bases and V 5 bases, and 9 bases lay outside the gene matches. The CDR3 is 15 residues long. Here the CDR3 DNA reads TGTGCCAGCAGCCTAACCGCGGACAGGGGTTATGGCTACACCTTC. As protein: CASSLTADRGYGYTF.

The chain links TRBV27 to TRBJ2-1; 8 bases match TRBD2. V lost 3 bases, J lost 10 bases, and 8 bases stayed unmatched. The V gene's germline CDR1 is MNHEY and CDR2 SMNVEV (reference sequence). The CDR3 extends over 14 amino acids. CDR3 nucleotides: TGTGCCAGCAGTTTTTCCGGACTAGCTGGCGAGCAGTTCTTC. It is translated as CASSFSGLAGEQFF.

Only a few counts were recorded for this clone. The rearrangement links TRBV21-1 to TRBJ2-3; no DNA check was done on the table's D call, TRBD2. TRBV21-1 is a recognized pseudogene. This CDR3 has 17 residues. This CDR3 reads CASSIGGGGGRASTQYF. The CDR3 coding sequence is TGTGCCAGCAGCATAGGGGGGGGTGGCGGGAGGGCCTCTACGCAGTATTTT.